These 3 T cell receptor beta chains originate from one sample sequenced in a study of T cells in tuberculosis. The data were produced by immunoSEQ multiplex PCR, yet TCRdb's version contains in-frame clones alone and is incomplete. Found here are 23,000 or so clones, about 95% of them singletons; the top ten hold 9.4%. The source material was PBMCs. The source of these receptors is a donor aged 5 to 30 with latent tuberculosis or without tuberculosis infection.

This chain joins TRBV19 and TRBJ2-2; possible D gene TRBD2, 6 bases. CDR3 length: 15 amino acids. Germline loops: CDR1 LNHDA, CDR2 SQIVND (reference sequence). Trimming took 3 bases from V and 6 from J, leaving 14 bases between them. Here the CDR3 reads CASSISLAIPGELFF. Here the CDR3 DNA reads TGTGCCAGTAGTATCTCTCTAGCGATCCCCGGGGAGCTGTTTTTT.

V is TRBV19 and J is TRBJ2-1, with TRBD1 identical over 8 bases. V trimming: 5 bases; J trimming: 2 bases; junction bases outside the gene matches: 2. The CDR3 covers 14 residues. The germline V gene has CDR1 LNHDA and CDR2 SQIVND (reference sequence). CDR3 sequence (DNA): TGTGCCAGTAGTCGGACAGGGACCTACAATGAGCAGTTCTTC. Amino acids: CASSRTGTYNEQFF.

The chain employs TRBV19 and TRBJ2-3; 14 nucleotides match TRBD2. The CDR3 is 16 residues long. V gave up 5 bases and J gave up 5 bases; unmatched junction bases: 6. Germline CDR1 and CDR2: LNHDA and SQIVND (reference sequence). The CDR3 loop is CASSQWTSGGLDTQYF. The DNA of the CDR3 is TGTGCCAGTAGTCAATGGACTAGCGGGGGGTTAGATACGCAGTATTTT.